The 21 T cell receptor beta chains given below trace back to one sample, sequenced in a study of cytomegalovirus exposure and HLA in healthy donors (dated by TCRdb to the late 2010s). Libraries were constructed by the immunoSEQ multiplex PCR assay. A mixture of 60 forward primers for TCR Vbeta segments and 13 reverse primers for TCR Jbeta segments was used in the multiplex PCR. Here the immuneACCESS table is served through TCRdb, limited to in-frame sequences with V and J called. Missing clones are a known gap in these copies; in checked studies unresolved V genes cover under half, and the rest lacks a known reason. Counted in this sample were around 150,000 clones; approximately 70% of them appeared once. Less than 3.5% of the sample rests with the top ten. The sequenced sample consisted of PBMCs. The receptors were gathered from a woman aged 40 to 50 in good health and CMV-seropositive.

The CDR3 sequence is CASSPLQQGRSYGYTF. CDR3 DNA: TGTGCCAGCTCACCACTACAACAGGGACGGAGCTATGGCTACACCTTC. This chain links TRBV18 with TRBJ1-2, with a tentative D call TRBD1 (6 bases). Per the germline V gene, CDR1 is KGHSH and CDR2 is LQKENI. This CDR3 is built from 16 residues. Between the trimmed V and J ends, which lost 1 base and 4 bases, there was a span of 16 bases. Based on the CDR3 plus reference TRBV18 and TRBJ1-2, the full variable domain is NAGVMQNPRHLVRRRGQEARLRCSPMKGHSHVYWYRQLPEEGLKFMVYLQKENIIDESGMPKERFSAEFPKEGPSILRIQQVVRGDSAAYFCASSPLQQGRSYGYTFGSGTRLTVV.

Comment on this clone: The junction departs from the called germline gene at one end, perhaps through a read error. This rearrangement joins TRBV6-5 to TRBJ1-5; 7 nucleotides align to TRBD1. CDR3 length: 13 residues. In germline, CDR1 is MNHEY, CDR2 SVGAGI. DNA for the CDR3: TGTGCCAGCAGTACCGACAGGGAGGAGCCCCAGAATTTT. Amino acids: CASSTDREEPQNF.

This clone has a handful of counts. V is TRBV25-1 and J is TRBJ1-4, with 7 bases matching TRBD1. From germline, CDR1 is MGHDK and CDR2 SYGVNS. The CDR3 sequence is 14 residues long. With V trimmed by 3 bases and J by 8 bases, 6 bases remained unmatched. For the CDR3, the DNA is TGTGCCAGCAGTGATATAGGGGGCCGAGAAAAACTGTTTTTT. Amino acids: CASSDIGGREKLFF.

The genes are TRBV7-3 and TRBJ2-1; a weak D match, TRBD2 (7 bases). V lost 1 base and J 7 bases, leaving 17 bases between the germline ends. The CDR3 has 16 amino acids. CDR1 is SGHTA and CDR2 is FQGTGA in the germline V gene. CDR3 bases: TGTGCCAGCAGCTTAAATCCAGCGGGACATTTGAATGAGCAGTTCTTC. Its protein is CASSLNPAGHLNEQFF.

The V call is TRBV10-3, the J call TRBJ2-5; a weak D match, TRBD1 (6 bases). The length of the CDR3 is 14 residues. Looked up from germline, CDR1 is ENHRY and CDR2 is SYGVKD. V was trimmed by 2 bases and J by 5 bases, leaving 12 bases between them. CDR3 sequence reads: CAISEGPGVETQYF. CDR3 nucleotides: TGTGCCATCAGTGAGGGGCCAGGGGTTGAGACCCAGTACTTC.

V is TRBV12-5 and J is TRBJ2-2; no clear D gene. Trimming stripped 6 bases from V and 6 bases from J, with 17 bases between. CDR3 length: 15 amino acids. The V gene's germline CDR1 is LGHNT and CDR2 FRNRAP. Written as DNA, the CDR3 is TGTGCTAGTGGCAGAGGTTCCTTCGGCCCCGGGGAGCTGTTTTTT. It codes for CASGRGSFGPGELFF.

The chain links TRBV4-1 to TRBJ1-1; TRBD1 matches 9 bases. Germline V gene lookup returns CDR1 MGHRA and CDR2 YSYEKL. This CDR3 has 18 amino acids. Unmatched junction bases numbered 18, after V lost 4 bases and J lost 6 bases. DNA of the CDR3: TGCGCCAGCAGCCTTATCGTAGGACAGGGGTTACTAAGGGCTGAAGCTTTCTTT. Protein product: CASSLIVGQGLLRAEAFF.

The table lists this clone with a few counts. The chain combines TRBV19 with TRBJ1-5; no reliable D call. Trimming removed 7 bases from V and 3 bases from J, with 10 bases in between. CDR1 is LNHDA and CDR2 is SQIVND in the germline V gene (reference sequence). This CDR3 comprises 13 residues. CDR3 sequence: CASTGGHNQPQHF. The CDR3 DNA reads TGTGCCAGTACGGGCGGGCACAATCAGCCCCAGCATTTT.

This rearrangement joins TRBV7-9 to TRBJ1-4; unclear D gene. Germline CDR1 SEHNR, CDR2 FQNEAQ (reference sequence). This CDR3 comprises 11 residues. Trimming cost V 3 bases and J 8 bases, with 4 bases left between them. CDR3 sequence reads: CASSLREKLFF. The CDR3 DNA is TGTGCCAGCAGCTTGAGGGAAAAACTGTTTTTT.

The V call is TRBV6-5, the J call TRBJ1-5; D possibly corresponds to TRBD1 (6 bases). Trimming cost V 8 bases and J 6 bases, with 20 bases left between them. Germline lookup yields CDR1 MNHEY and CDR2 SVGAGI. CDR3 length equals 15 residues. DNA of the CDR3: TGTGCCAGCGGGGATCACAGGGTTAAGGGTCAGCCCCAGCATTTT. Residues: CASGDHRVKGQPQHF.

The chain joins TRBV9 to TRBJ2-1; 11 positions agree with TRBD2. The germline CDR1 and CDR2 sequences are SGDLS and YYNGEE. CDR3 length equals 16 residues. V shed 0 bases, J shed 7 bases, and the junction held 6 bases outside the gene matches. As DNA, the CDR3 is TGTGCCAGCAGCGTAGCTTTACTAGCGGGGGTTAATGAGCAGTTCTTC. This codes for CASSVALLAGVNEQFF.

The CDR3 DNA sequence: TGTGCCAGCAGCATACTACAGGGAACCGGGGAGCTGTTTTTT. It is translated as CASSILQGTGELFF. The V call is TRBV7-3, the J call TRBJ2-2; weak D call: TRBD1 (6 bases). The CDR3 runs 14 residues. Trimming stripped 5 bases from V and 5 bases from J, with 12 bases between. CDR1 and CDR2 (germline): SGHTA, FQGTGA.

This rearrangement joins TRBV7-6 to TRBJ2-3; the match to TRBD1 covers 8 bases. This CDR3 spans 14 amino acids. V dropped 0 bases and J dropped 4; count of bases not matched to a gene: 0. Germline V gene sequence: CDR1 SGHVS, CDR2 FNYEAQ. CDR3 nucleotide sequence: TGTGCCAGCAGCTTAGCACAGGGGGCAGATACGCAGTATTTT. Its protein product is CASSLAQGADTQYF.

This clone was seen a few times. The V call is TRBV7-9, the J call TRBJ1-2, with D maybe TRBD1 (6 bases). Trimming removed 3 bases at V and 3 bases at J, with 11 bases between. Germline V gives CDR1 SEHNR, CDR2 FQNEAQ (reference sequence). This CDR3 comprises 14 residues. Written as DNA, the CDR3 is TGTGCCAGCAGCTTGGGGGCATCGGACTATGGCTACACCTTC. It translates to CASSLGASDYGYTF.

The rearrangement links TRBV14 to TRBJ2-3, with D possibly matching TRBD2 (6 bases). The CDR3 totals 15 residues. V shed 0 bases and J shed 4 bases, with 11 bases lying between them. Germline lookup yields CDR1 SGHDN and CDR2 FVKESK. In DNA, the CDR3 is TGTGCCAGCAGCCAAGATTGGGGGGTTCCAGATACGCAGTATTTT. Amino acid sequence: CASSQDWGVPDTQYF.

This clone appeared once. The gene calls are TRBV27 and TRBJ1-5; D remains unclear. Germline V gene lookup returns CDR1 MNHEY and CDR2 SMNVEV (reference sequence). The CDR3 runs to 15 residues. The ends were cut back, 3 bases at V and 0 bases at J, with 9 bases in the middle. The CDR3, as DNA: TGTGCCAGCAGTTTTGGTAGAAATAGCAATCAGCCCCAGCATTTT. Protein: CASSFGRNSNQPQHF.

As DNA, the CDR3 is TGTGCCAGCAGCTTAGAGGTTACTAGCGGGAGGGTGCCGCCACAGTTCTTC. Translated, it gives CASSLEVTSGRVPPQFF. The V gene is TRBV7-9, the J gene TRBJ2-1, with TRBD2 identical over 13 bases. Germline lookup yields CDR1 SEHNR and CDR2 FQNEAQ (reference sequence). The CDR3 sequence is 17 residues long. The V segment lost 1 base and the J segment 13 bases; nucleotides outside the gene matches: 13.

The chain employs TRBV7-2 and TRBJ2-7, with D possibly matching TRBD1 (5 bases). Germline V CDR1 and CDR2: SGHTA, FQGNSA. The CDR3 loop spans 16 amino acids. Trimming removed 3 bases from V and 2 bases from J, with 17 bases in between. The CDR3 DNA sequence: TGTGCCAGCAGCTTTTGGTCTACGGACAAGACCTACGAGCAGTACTTC. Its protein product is CASSFWSTDKTYEQYF. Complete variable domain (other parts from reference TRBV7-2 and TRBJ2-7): GAGVSQSPSNKVTEKGKDVELRCDPISGHTALYWYRQSLGQGLEFLIYFQGNSAPDKSGLPSDRFSAERTGGSVSTLTIQRTQQEDSAVYLCASSFWSTDKTYEQYFGPGTRLTVT.

CDR3 sequence (DNA): TGTGCCAGCAGCCCCCTATCCGGGACAGGGCCCTACGAGCAGTACTTC. It translates to CASSPLSGTGPYEQYF. The rearrangement links TRBV5-6 to TRBJ2-5; 9 positions match TRBD1. TRBJ2-7 explains the end of the DNA better; the J call may be wrong. The germline CDR1 and CDR2 sequences are SGHDT and YYEEEE. This CDR3 has 16 residues.

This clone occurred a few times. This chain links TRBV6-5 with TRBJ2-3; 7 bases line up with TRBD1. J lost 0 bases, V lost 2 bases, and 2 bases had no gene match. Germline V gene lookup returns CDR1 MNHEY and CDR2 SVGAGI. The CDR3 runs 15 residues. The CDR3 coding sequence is TGTGCCAGCAGTTACAACAGGGGAAGCACAGATACGCAGTATTTT. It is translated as CASSYNRGSTDTQYF.

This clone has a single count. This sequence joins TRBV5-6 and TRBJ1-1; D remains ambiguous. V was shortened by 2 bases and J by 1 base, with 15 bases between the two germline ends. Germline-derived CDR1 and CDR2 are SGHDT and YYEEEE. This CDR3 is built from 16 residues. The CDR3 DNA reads TGTGCCAGCAGCTTTTCCCGCAGGCCACCGAACACTGAAGCTTTCTTT. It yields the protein CASSFSRRPPNTEAFF.